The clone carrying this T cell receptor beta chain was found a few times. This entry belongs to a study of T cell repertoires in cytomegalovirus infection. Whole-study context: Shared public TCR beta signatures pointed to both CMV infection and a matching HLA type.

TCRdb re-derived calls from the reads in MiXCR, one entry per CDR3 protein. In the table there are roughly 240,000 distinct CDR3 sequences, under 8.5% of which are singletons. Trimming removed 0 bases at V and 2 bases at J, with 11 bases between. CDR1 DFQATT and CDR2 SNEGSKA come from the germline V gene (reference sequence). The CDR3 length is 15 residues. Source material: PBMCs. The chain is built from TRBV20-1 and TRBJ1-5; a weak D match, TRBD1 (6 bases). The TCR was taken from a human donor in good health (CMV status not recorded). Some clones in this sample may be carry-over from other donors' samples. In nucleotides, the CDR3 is TGCAGTGCTAGAGACCAGGGGCCAGGCAATCAGCCCCAGCATTTT. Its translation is CSARDQGPGNQPQHF.